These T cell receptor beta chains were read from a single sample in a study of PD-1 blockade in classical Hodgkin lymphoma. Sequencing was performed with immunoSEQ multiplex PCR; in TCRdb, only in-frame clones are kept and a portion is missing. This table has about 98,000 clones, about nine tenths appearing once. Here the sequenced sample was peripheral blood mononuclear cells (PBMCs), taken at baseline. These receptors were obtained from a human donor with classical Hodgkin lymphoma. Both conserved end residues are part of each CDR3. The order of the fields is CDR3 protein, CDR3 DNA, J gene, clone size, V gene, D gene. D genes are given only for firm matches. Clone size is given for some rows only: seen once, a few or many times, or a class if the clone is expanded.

CDR3aa: CAISEAGRNTEAFF
CDR3nt: TGTGCCATCAGTGAGGCAGGGAGGAACACTGAAGCTTTCTTT
j_gene: TRBJ1-1
abundance: .
v_gene: TRBV10-3
d_gene: .

CDR3aa: CASSGTEGQSRANVLTF
CDR3nt: TGTGCCAGCAGCGGAACCGAAGGACAAAGTCGGGCCAACGTCCTGACTTTC
j_gene: TRBJ2-6
abundance: .
v_gene: TRBV7-1
d_gene: .

CDR3aa: CASSGSTLKTFF
CDR3nt: TGTGCCAGCAGCGGATCGACCCTGAAAACTTTCTTT
j_gene: TRBJ1-1
abundance: .
v_gene: TRBV6-5
d_gene: .

CDR3aa: CATQGSSGANVLTF
CDR3nt: TGTGCCACCCAAGGTAGCTCTGGGGCCAACGTCCTGACTTTC
j_gene: TRBJ2-6
abundance: .
v_gene: TRBV27
d_gene: .

CDR3aa: CASSPAREETQYF
CDR3nt: TGTGCCAGCAGCCCCGCGAGGGAAGAGACCCAGTACTTC
j_gene: TRBJ2-5
abundance: .
v_gene: TRBV5-8
d_gene: .

CDR3aa: CAWSVSSNQPQHF
CDR3nt: TGTGCCTGGAGTGTCAGCTCCAATCAGCCCCAGCATTTT
j_gene: TRBJ1-5
abundance: .
v_gene: TRBV30
d_gene: .

CDR3aa: CASSQGGRSPLHF
CDR3nt: TGTGCCAGCAGCCAAGGCGGGCGCTCACCCCTCCACTTT
j_gene: TRBJ1-6
abundance: .
v_gene: TRBV6-5
d_gene: .

CDR3aa: CASSPPQQGNYGYTF
CDR3nt: TGTGCCAGCTCACCACCTCAACAGGGCAACTATGGCTACACCTTC
j_gene: TRBJ1-2
abundance: once
v_gene: TRBV18
d_gene: .

CDR3aa: CVSSQVGPAGNYGYTF
CDR3nt: TGTGTCAGCAGCCAAGTGGGACCCGCAGGAAACTATGGCTACACCTTC
j_gene: TRBJ1-2
abundance: .
v_gene: TRBV14
d_gene: .

CDR3aa: CASSIGHWEYDFNEQFF
CDR3nt: TGTGCCAGCAGCATCGGACACTGGGAATATGATTTCAATGAGCAGTTCTTC
j_gene: TRBJ2-1
abundance: once
v_gene: TRBV7-6
d_gene: .

CDR3aa: CASSYLRGPTDTQYF
CDR3nt: TGTGCCAGCAGCTACCTCAGGGGCCCCACAGATACGCAGTATTTT
j_gene: TRBJ2-3
abundance: .
v_gene: TRBV11-3
d_gene: .

CDR3aa: CASAPGTGPLGGYTF
CDR3nt: TGTGCCAGCGCCCCCGGGACAGGCCCTCTCGGTGGCTACACCTTC
j_gene: TRBJ1-2
abundance: .
v_gene: TRBV2
d_gene: TRBD1

CDR3aa: CASSFRGEQYF
CDR3nt: TGCGCCAGCAGCTTCCGGGGGGAGCAGTACTTC
j_gene: TRBJ2-7
abundance: .
v_gene: TRBV5-1
d_gene: .

CDR3aa: CTLPEGLTSNQPQHF
CDR3nt: TGCACCCTGCCCGAGGGATTAACTAGCAATCAGCCCCAGCATTTT
j_gene: TRBJ1-5
abundance: .
v_gene: TRBV29-1
d_gene: .

CDR3aa: CASSLGRGSYEQYF
CDR3nt: TGTGCCAGCAGTTTAGGGCGGGGCTCCTACGAGCAGTACTTC
j_gene: TRBJ2-7
abundance: .
v_gene: TRBV27
d_gene: .

CDR3aa: CASSDRAGGGRLIGYTF
CDR3nt: TGTGCCAGCAGTGACAGGGCCGGCGGGGGCCGGCTTATCGGCTACACCTTC
j_gene: TRBJ1-2
abundance: once
v_gene: TRBV6-1
d_gene: .

CDR3aa: CASSPGPGTRTYEQYF
CDR3nt: TGTGCCAGCAGTCCGGGTCCCGGGACCAGAACCTACGAGCAGTACTTC
j_gene: TRBJ2-7
abundance: .
v_gene: TRBV28
d_gene: .

CDR3aa: CASSLAGLVHEQYF
CDR3nt: TGTGCCAGCAGCTTAGCGGGACTAGTCCACGAGCAGTACTTC
j_gene: TRBJ2-7
abundance: .
v_gene: TRBV7-6
d_gene: TRBD2

CDR3aa: CSVVGRRNEQFF
CDR3nt: TGCAGCGTTGTTGGTAGAAGGAATGAGCAGTTCTTC
j_gene: TRBJ2-1
abundance: .
v_gene: TRBV29-1
d_gene: .

CDR3aa: CASSLDLRSANSYEQYF
CDR3nt: TGTGCCAGCAGCTTAGATCTCAGGAGCGCAAATTCCTACGAGCAGTACTTC
j_gene: TRBJ2-7
abundance: .
v_gene: TRBV11-2
d_gene: .

CDR3aa: CASRADSYSNQPQHF
CDR3nt: TGTGCCAGCAGAGCCGACAGCTATAGCAATCAGCCCCAGCATTTT
j_gene: TRBJ1-5
abundance: few
v_gene: TRBV2
d_gene: .

CDR3aa: CAWTGQVNIQYF
CDR3nt: TGTGCCTGGACTGGACAGGTGAACATTCAGTACTTC
j_gene: TRBJ2-4
abundance: .
v_gene: TRBV30
d_gene: TRBD1

CDR3aa: CAWRFSRKLFF
CDR3nt: TGTGCCTGGAGATTTAGCCGGAAACTGTTTTTT
j_gene: TRBJ1-4
abundance: .
v_gene: TRBV30
d_gene: .

CDR3aa: CASSFSGYTF
CDR3nt: TGTGCCAGCAGTTTCTCTGGCTACACCTTC
j_gene: TRBJ1-2
abundance: few
v_gene: TRBV27
d_gene: .

CDR3aa: CASSIDAAWPQHF
CDR3nt: TGTGCCAGTAGTATAGACGCCGCTTGGCCCCAGCATTTT
j_gene: TRBJ1-5
abundance: .
v_gene: TRBV19
d_gene: .

CDR3aa: CASRGEGADTQYF
CDR3nt: TGCGCCAGCAGGGGGGAGGGAGCAGATACGCAGTATTTT
j_gene: TRBJ2-3
abundance: .
v_gene: TRBV4-1
d_gene: TRBD2

CDR3aa: CASSPSQGPSTDTQYF
CDR3nt: TGTGCCAGCAGCCCCTCACAGGGCCCTAGCACAGATACGCAGTATTTT
j_gene: TRBJ2-3
abundance: .
v_gene: TRBV9
d_gene: .

CDR3aa: CASSRKDYGYTF
CDR3nt: TGTGCCAGCAGTCGAAAGGACTATGGCTACACCTTC
j_gene: TRBJ1-2
abundance: .
v_gene: TRBV6-6
d_gene: .

CDR3aa: CASSLDGGTHYGYTF
CDR3nt: TGTGCCAGCAGCTTGGACGGAGGGACGCACTATGGCTACACCTTC
j_gene: TRBJ1-2
abundance: .
v_gene: TRBV5-5
d_gene: .

CDR3aa: CASSLDRGSREYTDTQYF
CDR3nt: TGTGCCAGCAGCTTAGATCGTGGTTCCAGGGAATACACAGATACGCAGTATTTT
j_gene: TRBJ2-3
abundance: once
v_gene: TRBV13
d_gene: .

CDR3aa: CSVDGGRNEQFF
CDR3nt: TGCAGCGTTGACGGGGGCAGGAATGAGCAGTTCTTC
j_gene: TRBJ2-1
abundance: .
v_gene: TRBV29-1
d_gene: .

CDR3aa: CASSLVAGTQTQYF
CDR3nt: TGTGCCAGCAGTTTAGTGGCAGGGACGCAGACCCAGTACTTC
j_gene: TRBJ2-5
abundance: .
v_gene: TRBV28
d_gene: .

CDR3aa: CASSKHWGYEQYF
CDR3nt: TGTGCCAGCAGCAAACATTGGGGCTACGAGCAGTACTTC
j_gene: TRBJ2-7
abundance: .
v_gene: TRBV21-1
d_gene: .

CDR3aa: CASSGAGLGFEQYF
CDR3nt: TGTGCCAGCTCGGGGGCGGGACTTGGTTTCGAGCAGTACTTC
j_gene: TRBJ2-7
abundance: .
v_gene: TRBV6-1
d_gene: .

CDR3aa: CASSSGRGGTDTQYF
CDR3nt: TGTGCCAGCAGTAGCGGGAGGGGAGGGACAGATACGCAGTATTTT
j_gene: TRBJ2-3
abundance: .
v_gene: TRBV27
d_gene: TRBD2

CDR3aa: CASTLRDRGNTIYF
CDR3nt: TGTGCCAGCACCCTCCGGGACAGGGGAAACACCATATATTTT
j_gene: TRBJ1-3
abundance: .
v_gene: TRBV21-1
d_gene: .

CDR3aa: CATSRDRVGEQFF
CDR3nt: TGTGCCACCAGCAGAGATAGGGTAGGTGAGCAGTTCTTC
j_gene: TRBJ2-1
abundance: .
v_gene: TRBV15
d_gene: .

CDR3aa: CASSTIGQADYTF
CDR3nt: TGTGCCAGCAGCACCATAGGACAGGCTGACTACACCTTC
j_gene: TRBJ1-2
abundance: .
v_gene: TRBV5-6
d_gene: TRBD1